Listed here are 23 T cell receptor beta chains from one sample, sequenced in a study of PD-L1 blockade in urothelial cancer. Only in-frame clones appear in the TCRdb table, and some are missing; sequencing was by immunoSEQ multiplex PCR. This sample has 100,000 or so clones; roughly nine tenths occur once, and the top ten carry 0.8% to 1%. The source was PBMCs, collected around atezolizumab (anti-PD-L1) treatment. The receptors were gathered from an elderly woman with urothelial cancer.

This clone was observed a single time. This chain joins TRBV10-2 and TRBJ2-7, with TRBD2 matching 10 bases. CDR1 is WSHSY and CDR2 is SAAADI in the germline V gene. The trim removed 2 bases at V and 0 bases at J, leaving 10 bases unmatched. The CDR3 covers 18 residues. DNA of the CDR3: TGCGCCAGCAGTGAGCCGGCACTAGCGGGGACAAGCTCCTACGAGCAGTACTTC. Amino acids: CASSEPALAGTSSYEQYF.

This chain connects TRBV9 to TRBJ1-3, with D perhaps matching TRBD1 (6 bases). Germline values: CDR1 SGDLS, CDR2 YYNGEE. V was clipped by 4 bases and J by 1 base, with 15 bases between them. This CDR3 comprises 16 residues. CDR3 region: CASSPTVGASGNTIYF. CDR3 sequence (DNA): TGTGCCAGCAGCCCGACGGTGGGGGCGTCTGGAAACACCATATATTTT.

This clone was observed a single time. The chain carries TRBV10-3 and TRBJ2-7; a weak D match, TRBD2 (6 bases). Germline CDR1 and CDR2: ENHRY and SYGVKD. V was trimmed by 7 bases and J by 3 bases, leaving 16 bases between them. The CDR3 is 14 amino acids. In nucleotides, the CDR3 is TGTGCCATCAAGGCCCCGGGGCGGGACTACGAGCAGTACTTC. This codes for CAIKAPGRDYEQYF.

The rearrangement links TRBV10-3 to TRBJ2-5; TRBD2 is a possible D gene (5 bases). Germline values: CDR1 ENHRY, CDR2 SYGVKD. V was trimmed by 3 bases and J by 1 base, leaving 9 bases between them. CDR3 length equals 14 residues. CDR3 bases: TGTGCCATCAGTGACGGGGTATCCCAAGAGACCCAGTACTTC. Translation gives CAISDGVSQETQYF.

The rearrangement uses TRBV19 and TRBJ1-2; TRBD1 matches at 7 bases. Germline V gene data show CDR1 as LNHDA and CDR2 as SQIVND (reference sequence). The CDR3 loop spans 13 amino acids. Unmatched junction bases numbered 6, after V lost 9 bases and J lost 2 bases. The CDR3 loop is CASRQGVNYGYTF. For the CDR3, the DNA is TGTGCCAGCCGCCAGGGGGTGAACTATGGCTACACCTTC.

The V gene is TRBV10-3, the J gene TRBJ2-5, with D uncertain. The ends were cut back, 3 bases at V and 5 bases at J, with 4 bases in the middle. CDR1 and CDR2 (germline): ENHRY, SYGVKD. This CDR3 contains 11 residues. CDR3 protein: CAISDGETQYF. For the CDR3, the DNA is TGTGCCATCAGTGACGGGGAGACCCAGTACTTC.

The chain joins TRBV27 to TRBJ2-1; 11 nucleotides agree with TRBD2. V lost 8 bases and J lost 3; bases outside the gene matches: 12. From germline, CDR1 is MNHEY and CDR2 SMNVEV (reference sequence). This CDR3 comprises 17 residues. DNA for the CDR3: TGTGCCAGCCTTCCTCGGGCTAGCGGGAGGTTCTACAATGAGCAGTTCTTC. Translated, it gives CASLPRASGRFYNEQFF.

The chain couples TRBV10-3 to TRBJ2-7; no clear D gene. The CDR3 sequence is 15 residues long. CDR1 is ENHRY, CDR2 SYGVKD, per germline. The V end lost 8 bases, the J end lost 0 bases, and 17 bases lay between the germline ends. The DNA of the CDR3 is TGTGCCATCTCCCCCACCGCTATACTCTCCTACGAGCAGTACTTC. It specifies CAISPTAILSYEQYF.

The genes are TRBV5-5 and TRBJ1-1; TRBD1 matches at 9 bases. The trim removed 0 bases at V and 0 bases at J, leaving 15 bases unmatched. This CDR3 is built from 20 residues. Per the germline V gene, CDR1 is SGHKS and CDR2 is YYEKEE (reference sequence). The CDR3 loop is CASSLAVPGTGRGMNTEAFF. The DNA of the CDR3 is TGTGCCAGCAGCTTGGCCGTACCGGGGACAGGGAGGGGGATGAACACTGAAGCTTTCTTT.

The CDR3: CASSIAGQETQYF. In DNA form, the CDR3 reads TGTGCCAGTAGTATCGCGGGTCAAGAGACCCAGTACTTC. The chain links TRBV19 to TRBJ2-5, with D possibly matching TRBD2 (5 bases). V lost 3 bases, J lost 2 bases, and 7 bases lay in between. Per the germline V gene, CDR1 is LNHDA and CDR2 is SQIVND (reference sequence). This CDR3 comprises 13 residues.

This chain links TRBV9 with TRBJ2-5; 11 bases match TRBD1. With 3 bases clipped from V and 5 bases from J, the junction kept 6 bases outside the gene matches. The CDR3 is 15 amino acids. CDR1 SGDLS and CDR2 YYNGEE come from the germline V gene. In DNA, the CDR3 is TGTGCCAGCAGCGGAGGACAGGGGGCTTTGGAGACCCAGTACTTC. This translates into CASSGGQGALETQYF.

In DNA, the CDR3 is TGTGCCAGCAGCCACCGGGGAGGGTCGCGGGCAGATACGCAGTATTTT. Translation gives CASSHRGGSRADTQYF. The V gene is TRBV28, the J gene TRBJ2-3; the match to TRBD2 covers 7 bases. CDR1 is MDHEN and CDR2 is SYDVKM in the germline V gene. The V gene end was trimmed by 6 bases and the J gene end by 4 bases; junction bases not matched to a gene: 13. CDR3 size: 16 residues.

The rearrangement links TRBV6-5 to TRBJ2-5; 8 bases agree with TRBD1. From germline, CDR1 is MNHEY and CDR2 SVGAGI. The J segment lost 2 bases and the V segment lost 4 bases, leaving 3 bases of the junction unmatched. The CDR3 extends over 14 amino acids. The CDR3 reads CASSSGQGQETQYF. The CDR3, as DNA: TGTGCCAGCAGTTCAGGACAGGGTCAAGAGACCCAGTACTTC.

V is TRBV2 and J is TRBJ2-5; the match to TRBD2 covers 9 bases. The CDR3 totals 15 residues. Trimming took 5 bases from V and 7 from J; bases not matched to a gene: 11. In germline, CDR1 is SNHLY, CDR2 FYNNEI. This chain's CDR3 is CASSPIAGAIGTQYF. The CDR3 bases are TGTGCCAGCAGTCCCATAGCGGGAGCGATTGGGACCCAGTACTTC.

The chain joins TRBV27 to TRBJ2-2; 8 bases match TRBD1. Losses at the gene ends were 3 bases for V and 6 bases for J; bases not matched to a gene: 9. Germline V gene lookup returns CDR1 MNHEY and CDR2 SMNVEV (reference sequence). This CDR3 comprises 16 residues. The CDR3 sequence: CASSFQGAGIAGELFF. Written as DNA, the CDR3 is TGTGCCAGCAGTTTCCAGGGGGCCGGAATAGCCGGGGAGCTGTTTTTT.

The rearrangement joins TRBV5-1 to TRBJ2-7, with 11 bases that match TRBD1. With 4 bases clipped from V and 9 bases from J, the junction kept 12 bases outside the gene matches. The CDR3 totals 15 residues. Per germline, CDR1 SGHRS and CDR2 YFSETQ. The CDR3 reads CASSTTGQGVLVQYF. The CDR3 nucleotides are TGCGCCAGCAGCACAACGGGACAGGGGGTCCTTGTGCAGTACTTC.

This clone was seen a handful of times. This chain links TRBV19 with TRBJ2-2; TRBD2 matches at 7 bases. The V gene end was trimmed by 10 bases and the J gene end by 2 bases; junction bases not matched to a gene: 10. The CDR3 extends over 15 amino acids. The germline gives CDR1 LNHDA, CDR2 SQIVND (reference sequence). CDR3 region: CATRTGTTNTGELFF. The DNA of the CDR3 is TGTGCCACCCGAACCGGGACTACTAACACCGGGGAGCTGTTTTTT.

The V gene is TRBV5-5, the J gene TRBJ2-5; D remains ambiguous. Germline V gene data show CDR1 as SGHKS and CDR2 as YYEKEE (reference sequence). The V and J ends lost 0 bases and 2 bases respectively, with 5 bases between them. The CDR3 sequence is 13 residues long. This CDR3 is CASSLATQETQYF. The DNA of the CDR3 is TGTGCCAGCAGCTTGGCTACGCAAGAGACCCAGTACTTC. The complete variable domain, with remaining parts taken from reference TRBV5-5 and TRBJ2-5, reads DAGVTQSPTHLIKTRGQQVTLRCSPISGHKSVSWYQQVLGQGPQFIFQYYEKEERGRGNFPDRFSARQFPNYSSELNVNALLLGDSALYLCASSLATQETQYFGPGTRLLVL.

The chain links TRBV7-8 to TRBJ1-1; no clear D. CDR3 length equals 14 residues. The germline V gene encodes CDR1 SGHVS and CDR2 FQNEAQ. With 3 bases removed from V and 4 bases from J, the gap between germline ends came to 12 bases. The CDR3 loop reads CASSFLAVGTEAFF. CDR3 bases: TGTGCCAGCAGCTTTTTAGCAGTTGGCACTGAAGCTTTCTTT.

The chain recombines TRBV11-2 with TRBJ2-5, with D maybe TRBD1 (6 bases). Trimming took off 5 bases at V and 4 bases at J, with 20 bases between the two ends. The CDR3 runs 16 residues. CDR1 SGHAT and CDR2 FQNNGV come from the germline V gene. The chain's CDR3 is CASSPQGLRVGETQYF. As DNA, the CDR3 is TGTGCCAGCAGCCCCCAGGGGTTGCGGGTTGGAGAGACCCAGTACTTC.

The chain uses TRBV5-4 and TRBJ2-2; D possibly corresponds to TRBD1 (6 bases). The V gene lost 2 bases and the J gene lost 1 base, with 12 bases spanning the gap. The V gene's germline CDR1 is SGHNT and CDR2 YYREEE (reference sequence). CDR3 length: 16 amino acids. The CDR3 DNA reads as TGTGCCAGCAGCTTCGGCAGGGGAAGGAACACCGGGGAGCTGTTTTTT. Translation: CASSFGRGRNTGELFF.

This sequence joins TRBV7-8 and TRBJ2-5; 7 nucleotides agree with TRBD1. Germline CDR1 SGHVS, CDR2 FQNEAQ. The CDR3 consists of 15 residues. V shed 5 bases, J shed 3 bases, and the junction held 9 bases outside the gene matches. The CDR3 is CASSGVGTAKETQYF. The CDR3 coding sequence is TGTGCCAGCAGCGGGGTGGGGACAGCTAAAGAGACCCAGTACTTC.

The rearrangement joins TRBV6-5 to TRBJ1-1; no reliable D call. Germline assignment: CDR1 MNHEY and CDR2 SVGAGI. The V end was cut by 2 bases, the J end by 0 bases, with 10 bases between. The CDR3 totals 15 residues. The CDR3 is CASSYAQVLNTEAFF. DNA of the CDR3: TGTGCCAGCAGTTACGCACAAGTTCTGAACACTGAAGCTTTCTTT.